This is a list of T cell receptor beta chains from one sample in a study of T cells after yellow fever vaccination. From the 5' RACE reads, TCRdb called clonotypes with MiXCR, one entry per CDR3 protein. Of 610,000 or so distinct CDR3 sequences in the sample, approximately 13% were seen once. Sequenced here: PBMCs, sampled on the day of the yellow fever booster vaccination. The source is a man aged 25-45 years who received the YFV17D yellow fever vaccine. Both conserved end residues are part of each CDR3. A D gene is named only where the DNA matches it firmly. Clone size is shown for a subset of rows, as once, few, many or a class of expanded clone.

>TRBJ2-7|TRBD1|NA|TRBV27
TGTGCCAGCAGTCCCGACAGGGGGGTCTACGAGCAGTACTTC
CASSPDRGVYEQYF
>TRBJ2-3|NA|many|TRBV7-2
TGCGCCAGCAGCTTGGAACGAAACACAGATACGCAGTATTTT
CASSLERNTDTQYF
>TRBJ1-1|NA|NA|TRBV5-1
TGCGCCAGCAGCTTGGACAGGGTAGCTGAAGCTTTCTTT
CASSLDRVAEAFF
>TRBJ2-3|TRBD2|many|TRBV7-2
TGTGCCACAGCTAGCGGGACTACAGATACGCAGTATTTT
CATASGTTDTQYF
>TRBJ2-3|NA|NA|TRBV20-1
TGCAGTGCTAGAGACTCTAGCGCGACCACAGATACGCAGTATTTT
CSARDSSATTDTQYF
>TRBJ1-3|NA|NA|TRBV29-1
TGCAGCGTGGGCCGACTGAGCTCTGGAAACACCATATATTTT
CSVGRLSSGNTIYF
>TRBJ2-3|NA|NA|TRBV12-3/TRBV12-4
TGTGCCAGCAGTTCGAGGGGTTTGGCCACAGATACGCAGTATTTT
CASSSRGLATDTQYF
>TRBJ2-5|NA|many|TRBV12-3/TRBV12-4
TGTGCCAGCAGCTTGGAGGGAAGTAGGGAGACCCAGTACTTC
CASSLEGSRETQYF
>TRBJ1-2|NA|few|TRBV27
TGTGCCAGCAGTCCGGGCCCCTATGGCTACACCTTC
CASSPGPYGYTF
>TRBJ2-5|TRBD2|few|TRBV5-1
TGCGCCAGCAGGCGGACTAGTGACGAGACCCAGTACTTC
CASRRTSDETQYF
>TRBJ2-3|TRBD2|many|TRBV11-2
TGTGCCAGCAGCCCTAAGACTAGCGGGAGAGGAGGCACAGATACGCAGTATTTT
CASSPKTSGRGGTDTQYF
>TRBJ2-7|TRBD2|many|TRBV29-1
TGCAGCGGTAGACTAGCGGGAGGGTACGAGCAGTACTTC
CSGRLAGGYEQYF
>TRBJ2-1|TRBD2|NA|TRBV4-3
TGCGCCAGCAGCCAAGTCCCACTAGCGACTGAGCAGTTCTTC
CASSQVPLATEQFF
>TRBJ2-3|NA|NA|TRBV5-1
TGCGCCAGCAGCTCCCTAGCATTCACAGATACGCAGTCTTTT
CASSSLAFTDTQSF
>TRBJ2-2|TRBD1|NA|TRBV12-3/TRBV12-4
TGTGCCAGCAGTTTGGGACAGGGGAAGGGCACCGGGGAGCTGTTTTTT
CASSLGQGKGTGELFF
>TRBJ2-1|TRBD2|few|TRBV29-1
TGCAGCGTTGAAGAGGGACTAGCGGGAGTTGAGCAGTTCTTC
CSVEEGLAGVEQFF
>TRBJ2-5|NA|NA|TRBV20-1
TGCAGTGCTAGAAGCGATAGAATTGGGGTCGCGGGTTCTGCGGAGACCCAGTACTTC
CSARSDRIGVAGSAETQYF
>TRBJ2-2|TRBD2|many|TRBV12-3/TRBV12-4
TGTGCCAGCAGTTTCGCGGGAGTGGGCACCGGGGAGCTGTTTTTT
CASSFAGVGTGELFF
>TRBJ2-2|TRBD1|NA|TRBV5-4
TGTGCCTACGACAGGGCCGAACGCACCGGGGAGCTGTTTTTT
CAYDRAERTGELFF
>TRBJ2-4|NA|few|TRBV18
TGTGCCAGCTCACCACCCAGCGGATTAGCCAAAAACATTCAGTACTTC
CASSPPSGLAKNIQYF
>TRBJ2-3|NA|NA|TRBV7-2
TGTGCCAGCAGCTTAGTCAAGAATCAGCCCCAGTATTTT
CASSLVKNQPQYF
>TRBJ2-2|NA|NA|TRBV10-3
TGTGCCATAGCGGTTGGTCTCTACACCGGGGAGCTGTTTTTT
CAIAVGLYTGELFF
>TRBJ2-3|TRBD1|few|TRBV3-1
TGTGCCAGCACGCTAAGGGGGCGAGAAGATACGCAGTATTTT
CASTLRGREDTQYF
>TRBJ1-4|TRBD1|few|TRBV25-1
TGTGCCAGCAGTGAATTCACAGGGGCAACTAATGAAAAACTGTTTTTT
CASSEFTGATNEKLFF
>TRBJ2-3|TRBD2|NA|TRBV5-4
TGTGCCAGCTCGGGAGGGACGGGGCTTAGCACAGATACGCAGTATTTT
CASSGGTGLSTDTQYF
>TRBJ2-1|TRBD1|few|TRBV29-1
TGCAGCGTAGACCGGACAGGGGGCCCGTCCTACAATGAGCAGTTCTTC
CSVDRTGGPSYNEQFF
>TRBJ2-3|NA|NA|TRBV4-3
TGCGCCAGCAGCCAAGGATTCAGGACAGCCACAGATACGCAGTATTTT
CASSQGFRTATDTQYF
>TRBJ1-3|TRBD1|NA|TRBV7-9
TGTGCCAGCAGCTTTCTCCCAGGGGGCTCTGGAAACACCATATATTTT
CASSFLPGGSGNTIYF
>TRBJ1-1|NA|NA|TRBV11-2
TGTGCCAGCAGCCTCCGTCCGGACCTGACCTTGTCTGAAGCTTTCTTT
CASSLRPDLTLSEAFF
>TRBJ2-3|NA|NA|TRBV5-1
TGCGCCAGCAGCTTGGCACCGAAAGGCGGAGGAGATACGCAGTATTTT
CASSLAPKGGGDTQYF
>TRBJ1-2|NA|NA|TRBV5-1
TGCGCCAGCAGCCTAGCGGGGACTAACTATGGCTACACCTTC
CASSLAGTNYGYTF
>TRBJ2-2|TRBD2|few|TRBV10-3
TGTGCCATCAGAGTTAGCGGGAGTGGGAACACCGGGGAGCTGTTTTTT
CAIRVSGSGNTGELFF
>TRBJ2-7|NA|few|TRBV6-5
TGTGCCAGCAGTTACAGGGAGACCTACGAGCAGTACTTC
CASSYRETYEQYF